These T cell receptor beta chains were read from a single sample in a study of beta chain features in type 1 diabetes. This table comes from immunoSEQ multiplex PCR, and its TCRdb copy is limited to in-frame clones, with some not included. This table has hundreds of thousands of clones, 15% to 18% appearing once. Specimen: naive CD4+ T cells from blood. The receptors come from a man aged 18 to 29 in good health. The CDR3 runs from the conserved cysteine through the conserved F or W. A clone size is listed for some rows: how often the clone was seen (once, few, many), or a class if it is expanded.

j_call	clone_size	v_call	cdr3_aa
TRBJ1-2	many	TRBV9	CASSFGRIYGYTF
TRBJ2-3	.	TRBV5-4	CASSSRSGTDTQYF
TRBJ2-1	.	TRBV7-2	CASSTRTSGYNEQFF
TRBJ2-1	few	TRBV5-1	CASSLAQGGDEQFF
TRBJ1-2	few	TRBV5-6	CASSLNPPSGYTF
TRBJ2-7	.	TRBV7-3	CASSLTASGGNYEQYF
TRBJ1-5	.	TRBV7-2	CASSLDGGVRGNGQHF
TRBJ1-1	once	TRBV6-5	CASSLSNTEAFF
TRBJ2-1	few	TRBV2	CASRWTANNEQFF
TRBJ2-5	.	TRBV28	CASREIGGAVGETQYF
TRBJ1-5	few	TRBV9	CASSGGTGSHQPQHF
TRBJ2-1	.	TRBV4-2	CASSQDRREFNEQFF
TRBJ1-5	.	TRBV28	CASSLIGQGHQPQHF
TRBJ2-7	few	TRBV6-5	CASSYSWDRYEQYF
TRBJ1-1	.	TRBV9	CASSVLWTGGTEAFF
TRBJ2-7	.	TRBV9	CASSVTAGQGEQYF
TRBJ2-3	once	TRBV14	CASSRIGGVGTDTQYF
TRBJ2-2	few	TRBV5-1	CASSLGLNTGELFF
TRBJ2-5	.	TRBV28	CASRTGGAKTQYF
TRBJ2-3	few	TRBV28	CASTQAGRTDTQYF
TRBJ2-7	.	TRBV30	CAWSAHGTGSYEQYF
TRBJ2-7	.	TRBV5-6	CASSFFFYRVKTYEQYF
TRBJ2-3	few	TRBV4-3	CASSQASGGPYTQYF
TRBJ1-1	.	TRBV27	CASSLRVGSEAFF
TRBJ2-3	few	TRBV7-2	CASSSINLFLPDTQYF
TRBJ1-2	few	TRBV9	CASSVDRAGYGYTF